The 13 T cell receptor beta chains below come from one sample, sequenced in a study of blood T cell repertoires in COVID-19 (TCRdb year 2020). The library was produced with the immunoSEQ multiplex PCR assay. The immuneACCESS repertoire file appears here via TCRdb, limited to in-frame rearrangements. These files lack a portion of the clones; in checked studies, under half of the deficit traces to unresolved V genes, and the cause of the others is not known. Within this sample are some 250,000 clones, with less than 90% of them counted one time only. Jointly, the top ten make up 3.5% to 5% of the sample. Sequenced: peripheral blood. Every receptor here comes from a man between 60 and 75 years old with acute or convalescent COVID-19.

This chain joins TRBV3-1 (or the pseudogene TRBV3-2) and TRBJ1-4, with 7 nucleotides matching TRBD1. The J segment lost 10 bases and the V segment lost 2 bases, leaving 10 bases of the junction unmatched. In germline, CDR1 is LGHDT, CDR2 YNNKEL (reference sequence). The CDR3 is 15 residues long. CDR3 sequence (DNA): TGTGCCAGCAGCCAATCTGGACAGGCCCCTGGAAAACTGTTTTTT. Its protein is CASSQSGQAPGKLFF.

V gene TRBV9 combines with J gene TRBJ2-1; 10 nucleotides match TRBD2. Germline CDR1 is SGDLS and CDR2 is YYNGEE. V was clipped by 1 base and J by 5 bases; unmatched bases: 9. The CDR3 spans 17 residues. The CDR3 nucleotides are TGTGCCAGCAGCGTAAGGGCTAGCGGGAGCTTTAACAATGAGCAGTTCTTC. It is translated as CASSVRASGSFNNEQFF.

This clone was detected only a few times. The V call is TRBV5-4, the J call TRBJ2-7; 7 bases are a match to TRBD2. The CDR3 runs to 16 residues. Germline V CDR1 and CDR2: SGHNT, YYREEE (reference sequence). With V trimmed by 4 bases and J by 2 bases, 12 bases remained unmatched. The CDR3 loop reads CASSASNGRFTYEQYF. For the CDR3, the DNA is TGTGCCAGCAGCGCATCCAACGGGAGGTTCACCTACGAGCAGTACTTC. Using reference TRBV5-4 and TRBJ2-7 for the parts outside the CDR3, the full variable domain is ETGVTQSPTHLIKTRGQQVTLRCSSQSGHNTVSWYQQALGQGPQFIFQYYREEENGRGNFPPRFSGLQFPNYSSELNVNALELDDSALYLCASSASNGRFTYEQYFGPGTRLTVT.

Written as DNA, the CDR3 is TGTGCCAGCAATTCAGGGAGCGGGGCACCCCTCCACTTT. Its translation is CASNSGSGAPLHF. The chain has TRBV6-5 and TRBJ1-6, with a possible D match to TRBD1 (5 bases). V lost 7 bases and J 11 bases, leaving 15 bases between the germline ends. The CDR3 totals 13 residues. The germline V gene has CDR1 MNHEY and CDR2 SVGAGI.

The gene calls are TRBV19 and TRBJ2-7, with 15 positions matching TRBD2. Germline CDR1 LNHDA, CDR2 SQIVND (reference sequence). With V trimmed by 5 bases and J by 2 bases, 10 bases remained unmatched. The CDR3 length is 18 residues. DNA for the CDR3: TGTGCCAGTAGTTCGGGACTAGCGGGAGGATTCCGAACCTACGAGCAGTACTTC. It codes for CASSSGLAGGFRTYEQYF.

CDR3 amino acids: CATSASASDRPYNEQFF. The CDR3 DNA is TGTGCCACCAGTGCTTCCGCTTCAGACAGGCCGTACAATGAGCAGTTCTTC. The V and J genes are TRBV24-1 and TRBJ2-1; D might be TRBD1 (6 bases). The CDR3 is 17 amino acids. Per the germline V gene, CDR1 is KGHDR and CDR2 is SFDVKD. V lost 5 bases, J lost 4 bases, and 20 bases lay in between.

The chain links TRBV15 to TRBJ2-5; 11 nucleotides match TRBD1. Trimming took 4 bases from V and 5 from J; bases not matched to a gene: 6. Germline assignment: CDR1 LNHNV and CDR2 YYDKDF (reference sequence). There are 15 residues in the CDR3. CDR3 protein: CATSTGQGAGETQYF. DNA for the CDR3: TGTGCCACCAGCACAGGACAGGGGGCCGGGGAGACCCAGTACTTC.

This chain links TRBV6-2 or TRBV6-3 with TRBJ1-1; D ambiguous. Germline CDR1 is MNHEY and CDR2 is SVGEGT. CDR3 length: 16 residues. Trimming removed 1 base at V and 4 bases at J, with 16 bases between. The CDR3: CASSYFSGIGVTEAFF. The CDR3, as DNA: TGTGCCAGCAGTTACTTTTCTGGGATCGGGGTCACTGAAGCTTTCTTT.

The V call is TRBV24-1, the J call TRBJ2-3; no definite D call. Germline values: CDR1 KGHDR, CDR2 SFDVKD. CDR3 length: 12 amino acids. Trimming stripped 7 bases from V and 3 bases from J, with 7 bases between. Here the CDR3 DNA reads TGTGCCACCAGCCGAGGAACAGATACGCAGTATTTT. It translates to CATSRGTDTQYF.

The rearrangement uses TRBV15 and TRBJ1-1; D may be TRBD1 (5 bases). This CDR3 contains 14 residues. From germline, CDR1 is LNHNV and CDR2 YYDKDF (reference sequence). Trimming stripped 3 bases from V and 6 bases from J, with 14 bases between. CDR3 sequence: CATSSRQSGPEAFF. The DNA for the CDR3 is TGTGCCACCAGCAGCCGACAGTCTGGTCCTGAAGCTTTCTTT.

The V and J genes are TRBV5-1 and TRBJ2-1; 8 nucleotides agree with TRBD2. Trimming took 6 bases from V and 5 from J; bases not matched to a gene: 13. CDR3 length: 16 amino acids. CDR1 is SGHRS and CDR2 is YFSETQ in the germline V gene. This CDR3 is CASTTWRTSGNNEQFF. For the CDR3, the DNA is TGCGCCAGCACCACTTGGAGAACTAGCGGCAACAATGAGCAGTTCTTC.

V usage is TRBV2 and J usage is TRBJ1-1; D is uncertain. Trimming took off 2 bases at V and 1 base at J, with 2 bases between the two ends. CDR1 and CDR2 from the germline V gene are SNHLY and FYNNEI. This CDR3 has 12 amino acids. CDR3 nucleotides: TGTGCCAGCAGTGAACAGAACACTGAAGCTTTCTTT. This translates into CASSEQNTEAFF.

V gene TRBV14 combines with J gene TRBJ2-1, with 15 bases aligning to TRBD2. Germline CDR1 is SGHDN and CDR2 is FVKESK. This CDR3 is built from 17 residues. J gave up 6 bases and V 4 bases, and 7 bases lay outside the gene matches. DNA for the CDR3: TGTGCCAGCAGCCCCTGGACTAGCGGGAGGGCGGGCAATGAGCAGTTCTTC. Protein sequence: CASSPWTSGRAGNEQFF. The variable domain in full, with the rest retrieved from reference TRBV14 and TRBJ2-1, is EAGVTQFPSHSVIEKGQTVTLRCDPISGHDNLYWYRRVMGKEIKFLLHFVKESKQDESGMPNNRFLAERTGGTYSTLKVQPAELEDSGVYFCASSPWTSGRAGNEQFFGPGTRLTVL.